One sample yielded the 9 T cell receptor beta chains listed below, sequenced in a study of T-cell reconstitution after alpha-beta-depleted transplantation in children (dated by TCRdb to 2016 to 2018). Library generation was performed with PCR. The run used an Illumina HiSeq 2500. Molecular barcoding was employed in the preparation of TCR libraries, with unique molecular identifiers being used to normalize TCRbeta repertoire quantification. Using fastp trimming at Q25 and MiXCR clonotype assembly, TCRdb reanalyzed the public sequencing data and kept in-frame beta chains. Merged by CDR3 protein, the rows form single entries marked with the most common genes and DNA. For this sample the table gives about 500,000 distinct CDR3 sequences, of which over 25% were detected only once. The top ten hold 2% to 2.5% of the sample. Specimen: PBMCs from the stem cell graft donor, collected from the stem cell graft. The origin of the receptors is a human donor who donated a stem cell graft to a child with aplastic anemia.

The rearrangement links TRBV5-1 to TRBJ1-1; tentatively, D is TRBD1 (5 bases). The germline V gene has CDR1 SGHRS and CDR2 YFSETQ. Trimming pared 3 bases from V and 0 bases from J, leaving 12 bases between. CDR3 size: 15 residues. CDR3 sequence reads: CASSSGPGVNTEAFF. The DNA of the CDR3 is TGCGCCAGCAGCTCGGGGCCGGGGGTGAACACTGAAGCTTTCTTT.

This clonotype showed up just a few times. The chain has TRBV5-1 and TRBJ1-4, with D uncertain. The CDR3 runs 13 residues. With 5 bases removed from V and 8 bases from J, the gap between germline ends came to 13 bases. Germline values: CDR1 SGHRS, CDR2 YFSETQ. The CDR3 is CASSEGINEKLFF. The CDR3 nucleotides are TGCGCCAGCAGTGAGGGCATTAACGAAAAACTGTTTTTT. Supplemented by reference TRBV5-1 and TRBJ1-4, the full variable domain reads KAGVTQTPRYLIKTRGQQVTLSCSPISGHRSVSWYQQTPGQGLQFLFEYFSETQRNKGNFPGRFSGRQFSNSRSEMNVSTLELGDSALYLCASSEGINEKLFFGSGTQLSVL.

This clonotype came up once. J is TRBJ2-5 and V is TRBV11-3; a possible D gene is TRBD2 (6 bases). Germline V lookup: CDR1 SGHNT, CDR2 YENEEA. There are 14 residues in the CDR3. Trimming removed 5 bases at V and 4 bases at J, with 14 bases between. CDR3 coding DNA: TGTGCCAGCAGCCCGACTAGAGTCGGAGAGACCCAGTACTTC. This translates into CASSPTRVGETQYF.

CDR3 DNA: TGCAGCGTTGATCTAGCGGGAGGACTCAATGAGCAGTTCTTC. This encodes CSVDLAGGLNEQFF. The genes are TRBV29-1 and TRBJ2-1; 11 bases align to TRBD2. The germline CDR1 and CDR2 sequences are SQVTM and ANQGSEA. This CDR3 has 14 amino acids. The ends lost 3 bases at V and 6 bases at J; junction bases unmatched: 4.

This clonotype showed up many times. The chain recombines TRBV20-1 with TRBJ1-1, with 7 bases fitting TRBD1. Looked up from germline, CDR1 is DFQATT and CDR2 is SNEGSKA (reference sequence). Losses at the gene ends were 0 bases for V and 2 bases for J; bases not matched to a gene: 3. CDR3 length: 14 amino acids. The CDR3 loop reads CSARDGTVNTEAFF. The CDR3 bases are TGCAGTGCTAGAGACGGGACAGTTAACACTGAAGCTTTCTTT.

V gene TRBV7-2 combines with J gene TRBJ2-7; D is unresolved. V was shortened by 2 bases and J by 3 bases, with 8 bases between the two germline ends. Germline V CDR1 and CDR2: SGHTA, FQGNSA. The CDR3 is made up of 13 amino acids. The CDR3 DNA sequence: TGTGCCAGCAGCTTATACGGAAACTACGAGCAGTACTTC. Its translation is CASSLYGNYEQYF.

V is TRBV3-1 and J is TRBJ1-5; D remains ambiguous. V was shortened by 0 bases and J by 5 bases, with 11 bases between the two germline ends. CDR3 length equals 15 residues. Per germline, CDR1 LGHDT and CDR2 YNNKEL (reference sequence). The CDR3 coding sequence is TGTGCCAGCAGCCAAGAGGCAGGTTTTCATCAGCCCCAGCATTTT. Translation gives CASSQEAGFHQPQHF.

V gene TRBV29-1 combines with J gene TRBJ2-1; 7 bases are a match to TRBD1. The trim removed 7 bases at V and 8 bases at J, leaving 5 bases unmatched. The CDR3 runs 11 residues. Germline assignment: CDR1 SQVTM and CDR2 ANQGSEA. The CDR3 region is CSATGFYEQFF. As DNA, the CDR3 is TGCAGCGCGACAGGGTTTTATGAGCAGTTCTTC.

The chain has TRBV21-1 and TRBJ2-7; whether TRBD2, the table's D call, matches the DNA was not checked. TRBV21-1 is shown as a pseudogene. The CDR3 covers 16 residues. For the CDR3, the DNA is TGTGCCAGCAGCAAAGGGGCGGTAACCGGGACTCCCGCGCAGTACGTC. This sequence encodes CASSKGAVTGTPAQYV.